The 22 T cell receptor beta chains below come from one sample, sequenced in a study of a mutant IDH1 vaccine in newly diagnosed glioma. Sequencing was performed with immunoSEQ multiplex PCR; in TCRdb, only in-frame clones are kept and a portion is missing. The table records 92,000 or so clones, over 75% of them present only once. The time point here: baseline, week 1 (first vaccination visit). The sample's treatment: pre-vaccination baseline after standard-of-care therapy. The sample in question was PBMCs, obtained from a glioma patient treated with radiotherapy, temozolomide or both. All receptors come from a man aged 35 to 55 with glioma. Some clones in this sample may be carry-over from other donors' samples.

V and J are TRBV5-1 and TRBJ2-7, with D possibly matching TRBD2 (5 bases). CDR1 SGHRS and CDR2 YFSETQ come from the germline V gene. The CDR3 spans 15 residues. Trimming cost V 2 bases and J 4 bases, with 16 bases left between them. The CDR3 spells CASSLTGPGVYEQYF. The CDR3 DNA reads as TGCGCCAGCAGCTTAACTGGCCCCGGGGTTTACGAGCAGTACTTC. Filled out from reference TRBV5-1 and TRBJ2-7, the complete variable domain reads KAGVTQTPRYLIKTRGQQVTLSCSPISGHRSVSWYQQTPGQGLQFLFEYFSETQRNKGNFPGRFSGRQFSNSRSEMNVSTLELGDSALYLCASSLTGPGVYEQYFGPGTRLTVT.

The chain recombines TRBV5-1 with TRBJ1-2; TRBD1 agrees at 11 bases. Germline V CDR1 and CDR2: SGHRS, YFSETQ. CDR3 length: 17 amino acids. J gave up 6 bases and V 4 bases, and 14 bases lay outside the gene matches. CDR3 sequence: CASSPRTGGSGWNGYTF. The DNA for the CDR3 is TGCGCCAGCAGCCCGAGGACAGGGGGCTCGGGTTGGAATGGCTACACCTTC.

The gene calls are TRBV7-9 and TRBJ1-2; D is perhaps TRBD1 (6 bases). The V end lost 1 base, the J end lost 6 bases, and 18 bases lay between the germline ends. CDR1 and CDR2 from the germline V gene are SEHNR and FQNEAQ (reference sequence). The length of the CDR3 is 16 residues. CDR3 in DNA: TGTGCCAGCAGCTTAGGCGGAGACAGGCCCTTGGATGGCTACACCTTC. Protein sequence: CASSLGGDRPLDGYTF.

The CDR3 loop is CASSGRSFNSPLHF. As DNA, the CDR3 is TGTGCCAGCAGTGGACGGTCTTTTAATTCACCCCTCCACTTT. The J gene is TRBJ1-6, the V gene TRBV6-1; D unresolved. Trimming took off 4 bases at V and 6 bases at J, with 10 bases between the two ends. Germline values: CDR1 MNHNS, CDR2 SASEGT. The CDR3 totals 14 residues.

In this sample, this clone turned up once. The chain recombines TRBV7-8 with TRBJ1-1; D ambiguous. CDR1 is SGHVS, CDR2 FQNEAQ, per germline. Trimming pared 1 base from V and 2 bases from J, leaving 8 bases between. The CDR3 has 14 residues. Here the CDR3 reads CASSLGVGNTEAFF. The DNA for the CDR3 is TGTGCCAGCAGCTTAGGGGTCGGTAACACTGAAGCTTTCTTT.

This chain connects TRBV5-1 to TRBJ1-2; D call uncertain. Per germline, CDR1 SGHRS and CDR2 YFSETQ. There are 14 residues in the CDR3. Trimming pared 0 bases from V and 0 bases from J, leaving 6 bases between. In nucleotides, the CDR3 is TGCGCCAGCAGCTTGGACCACGCTAACTATGGCTACACCTTC. This translates into CASSLDHANYGYTF. The full variable domain, with the rest looked up from reference TRBV5-1 and TRBJ1-2, is KAGVTQTPRYLIKTRGQQVTLSCSPISGHRSVSWYQQTPGQGLQFLFEYFSETQRNKGNFPGRFSGRQFSNSRSEMNVSTLELGDSALYLCASSLDHANYGYTFGSGTRLTVV.

The chain recombines TRBV7-9 with TRBJ1-6; 7 bases align to TRBD1. The CDR3 is made up of 15 amino acids. CDR1 is SEHNR and CDR2 is FQNEAQ in the germline V gene (reference sequence). V dropped 0 bases and J dropped 6; count of bases not matched to a gene: 2. CDR3 loop: CASSLAGGLNSPLHF. CDR3 sequence (DNA): TGTGCCAGCAGCTTAGCAGGGGGCCTTAATTCACCCCTCCACTTT. The full variable domain, in which reference TRBV7-9 and TRBJ1-6 provide the parts outside the CDR3, is DTGVSQNPRHKITKRGQNVTFRCDPISEHNRLYWYRQTLGQGPEFLTYFQNEAQLEKSRLLSDRFSAERPKGSFSTLEIQRTEQGDSAMYLCASSLAGGLNSPLHFGNGTRLTVT.

The chain combines TRBV6-5 with TRBJ1-3; D is unresolved. Germline loops: CDR1 MNHEY, CDR2 SVGAGI. Trimming pared 6 bases from V and 3 bases from J, leaving 15 bases between. This CDR3 comprises 15 residues. CDR3 nucleotide sequence: TGTGCCAGCAGCAACGCGAGAAGTCGTGGAAACACCATATATTTT. Protein sequence: CASSNARSRGNTIYF.

This sequence joins TRBV30 and TRBJ1-6; D is unclear. V dropped 3 bases and J dropped 4 bases, with 16 bases sitting between them. The CDR3 consists of 16 residues. In germline, CDR1 is GTSNPN, CDR2 SVGIG (reference sequence). This chain's CDR3 is CAWRGGGSRYNSPLHF. In nucleotides, the CDR3 is TGTGCCTGGAGGGGAGGTGGGAGCAGGTATAATTCACCCCTCCACTTT.

V usage is TRBV5-4 and J usage is TRBJ2-6, with D tentatively TRBD1 or TRBD2 (6 bases each). CDR1 and CDR2 from the germline V gene are SGHNT and YYREEE (reference sequence). The V end was cut by 5 bases, the J end by 1 base, with 22 bases between. The CDR3 covers 19 residues. This CDR3 reads CASSGGGGHMVSGANVLTF. The CDR3 DNA sequence: TGTGCCAGCAGTGGAGGAGGGGGACATATGGTATCTGGGGCCAACGTCCTGACTTTC.

This clone was picked up a small number of times. DNA for the CDR3: TGTGCCAGCTCACCACCCGGATTGGGGGCAGAGACCCAGTACTTC. It is translated as CASSPPGLGAETQYF. This chain links TRBV18 with TRBJ2-5; a possible D gene is TRBD1 (6 bases). CDR1 KGHSH and CDR2 LQKENI come from the germline V gene. The ends were cut back, 0 bases at V and 4 bases at J, with 12 bases in the middle. The CDR3 is 15 amino acids.

Details on this clone: The same CDR3 arises from other DNA sequences in this sample as well. This rearrangement joins TRBV30 to TRBJ2-7, with D uncertain. The germline V and J ends were trimmed by 0 bases and 2 bases, with 8 bases remaining between them. This CDR3 spans 13 amino acids. Germline V lookup: CDR1 GTSNPN, CDR2 SVGIG (reference sequence). The CDR3 reads CAWSVLGAYEQYF. CDR3 bases: TGTGCCTGGAGTGTACTTGGGGCCTACGAGCAGTACTTC.

This chain uses TRBV18 with TRBJ2-7; 9 nucleotides line up with TRBD1. The CDR3 is 17 amino acids. Germline CDR1 is KGHSH and CDR2 is LQKENI. Germline trimming cut 2 bases from V and 3 bases from J; bases unmatched to any gene: 11. The CDR3 reads CASSPTRWTGESYEQYF. CDR3 in DNA: TGTGCCAGCTCACCAACTCGTTGGACAGGGGAAAGCTACGAGCAGTACTTC.

The V and J genes are TRBV19 and TRBJ2-7; D gene unclear. This CDR3 comprises 15 residues. V shed 1 base and J shed 0 bases, with 10 bases lying between them. The germline V gene has CDR1 LNHDA and CDR2 SQIVND (reference sequence). The CDR3 bases are TGTGCCAGTAGTATAGGGACCATGAGCTCCTACGAGCAGTACTTC. This codes for CASSIGTMSSYEQYF.

This clone was observed once. The rearrangement links TRBV5-1 to TRBJ1-1, with D uncertain. V shed 5 bases and J shed 0 bases, with 8 bases lying between them. Germline values: CDR1 SGHRS, CDR2 YFSETQ. The length of the CDR3 is 13 residues. Here the CDR3 reads CASRDILNTEAFF. In DNA, the CDR3 is TGCGCCAGCAGAGACATATTGAACACTGAAGCTTTCTTT.

J is TRBJ2-7 and V is TRBV6-5; D is unclear. This CDR3 has 14 residues. The ends were cut back, 10 bases at V and 2 bases at J, with 18 bases in the middle. In germline, CDR1 is MNHEY, CDR2 SVGAGI. CDR3 in amino acids: CATAPGYGPYEQYF. The DNA of the CDR3 is TGTGCCACCGCGCCCGGGTACGGACCCTACGAGCAGTACTTC.

A single count supports this clone. The V gene is TRBV5-4, the J gene TRBJ2-7; possibly TRBD1 or TRBD2 for D (6 bases each). The CDR3 has 15 residues. V was clipped by 0 bases and J by 5 bases, with 15 bases between them. Germline V gives CDR1 SGHNT, CDR2 YYREEE (reference sequence). The CDR3 loop is CASSLAGGRLDEQYF. CDR3 bases: TGTGCCAGCAGCTTGGCTGGGGGGCGACTAGACGAGCAGTACTTC. The full variable domain, in which reference TRBV5-4 and TRBJ2-7 provide the parts outside the CDR3, is ETGVTQSPTHLIKTRGQQVTLRCSSQSGHNTVSWYQQALGQGPQFIFQYYREEENGRGNFPPRFSGLQFPNYSSELNVNALELDDSALYLCASSLAGGRLDEQYFGPGTRLTVT.

Only one count was recorded for this clone. The rearrangement uses TRBV10-3 and TRBJ2-1, with 14 bases aligning to TRBD2. CDR1 and CDR2 from the germline V gene are ENHRY and SYGVKD. CDR3 length: 17 amino acids. V was pared by 3 bases and J by 3 bases, with 4 bases of the junction left unmatched. Here the CDR3 DNA reads TGTGCCATCAGTGATCCGGGACTAGCGGGGGTCTACAATGAGCAGTTCTTC. This gives the protein CAISDPGLAGVYNEQFF.

The J gene is TRBJ2-5, the V gene TRBV27; D not certain. Trimming stripped 3 bases from V and 4 bases from J, with 3 bases between. The CDR3 loop spans 11 amino acids. Germline CDR1 reads MNHEY; CDR2 reads SMNVEV (reference sequence). Here the CDR3 DNA reads TGTGCCAGCAGTTTGGGAGAGACCCAGTACTTC. Encoded protein: CASSLGETQYF.

This rearrangement joins TRBV4-1 to TRBJ1-5; 7 bases fit TRBD1. There are 16 residues in the CDR3. Germline V gene data show CDR1 as MGHRA and CDR2 as YSYEKL. V was pared by 4 bases and J by 1 base, with 7 bases of the junction left unmatched. The CDR3 region has the DNA TGCGCCAGCAGCCTACTTATACAGGGGAGCAATCAGCCCCAGCATTTT. Its protein product is CASSLLIQGSNQPQHF.

The chain combines TRBV6-7 with TRBJ2-5; D is perhaps TRBD2 (6 bases). TRBV6-7 is known as an ORF, though its function is uncertain. The CDR3 length is 12 residues. Trimming took 6 bases from V and 1 from J, leaving 6 bases between them. As DNA, the CDR3 is TGTGCCAGCAGGGGGGGCCAAGAGACCCAGTACTTC. Translating gives CASRGGQETQYF.

The chain joins TRBV29-1 to TRBJ2-1, with TRBD2 as a possible D gene (5 bases). With 7 bases removed from V and 5 bases from J, the gap between germline ends came to 21 bases. The CDR3 extends over 15 amino acids. Germline V gene sequence: CDR1 SQVTM, CDR2 ANQGSEA. The CDR3 sequence: CSGLKIEGADNEQFF. CDR3 DNA sequence: TGCAGCGGCCTAAAAATCGAGGGCGCGGACAATGAGCAGTTCTTC.